The 30 T cell receptor beta chains reported below all come from one sample, sequenced in a study of blood T cells in healthy people across ages. A second PCR of about 6 to 11 cycles used a sample-barcoded 5' primer and a J-beta primer mix. TCRdb reanalysed the 5' RACE reads using MiXCR and keeps one entry per CDR3 protein. The table records nearly 1 million distinct CDR3 sequences, roughly 51% of them present only once. Sequencing was performed on blood. Receptors were obtained from a woman aged 60-75 years in good health.

The chain uses TRBV7-6 and TRBJ2-5; D possibly corresponds to TRBD2 (5 bases). The CDR3 is made up of 15 amino acids. The ends were cut back, 5 bases at V and 5 bases at J, with 18 bases in the middle. The V gene's germline CDR1 is SGHVS and CDR2 FNYEAQ. In DNA, the CDR3 is TGTGCCAGCAGCCAACGGGTCCAAACGGGGGAGACCCAGTACTTC. As protein: CASSQRVQTGETQYF.

This clonotype was found once. The genes are TRBV27 and TRBJ2-3; TRBD1 is a possible D gene (5 bases). The V gene's germline CDR1 is MNHEY and CDR2 SMNVEV (reference sequence). V was trimmed by 0 bases and J by 3 bases, leaving 10 bases between them. The CDR3 extends over 15 amino acids. The CDR3 DNA follows: TGTGCCAGCAGTTTATCGGTCAGGGTAACAGATACGCAGTATTTT. This encodes CASSLSVRVTDTQYF.

The chain couples TRBV20-1 to TRBJ1-2; the match to TRBD1 covers 8 bases. The germline CDR1 and CDR2 sequences are DFQATT and SNEGSKA (reference sequence). The CDR3 extends over 15 amino acids. Trimming removed 0 bases from V and 4 bases from J; junction bases left unmatched: 7. Here the CDR3 DNA reads TGCAGTGCTAGAGATACCGACAGGGGAATCTATGGCTACACCTTC. Protein sequence: CSARDTDRGIYGYTF.

Only a few counts were recorded for this clonotype. This rearrangement joins TRBV11-2 to TRBJ2-5; 7 bases align to TRBD2. Germline V gene lookup returns CDR1 SGHAT and CDR2 FQNNGV. This CDR3 region has 14 residues. The ends lost 5 bases at V and 7 bases at J; junction bases unmatched: 10. The CDR3 DNA reads as TGTGCCAGCAGCGAGTTACGGGAGGTGGGGACCCAGTACTTC. It is translated as CASSELREVGTQYF.

The chain has TRBV4-2 and TRBJ1-1; D call uncertain. This CDR3 has 11 residues. Germline CDR1 LGHNA, CDR2 YNFKEQ. V gave up 11 bases and J gave up 0 bases, with 7 bases separating them. The CDR3 sequence: CASGVNTEAFF. CDR3 nucleotide sequence: TGTGCCTCCGGGGTGAACACTGAAGCTTTCTTT.

This clonotype was detected a few times. The chain has TRBV2 and TRBJ2-3; D not resolved. The CDR3 is made up of 15 amino acids. Per the germline V gene, CDR1 is SNHLY and CDR2 is FYNNEI. Trimming removed 4 bases at V and 4 bases at J, with 15 bases between. The CDR3 loop reads CASSVESRISDTQYF. CDR3 sequence (DNA): TGTGCCAGCAGTGTGGAGTCTAGAATATCAGATACGCAGTATTTT.

The chain joins TRBV4-1 to TRBJ2-3; 8 bases are a match to TRBD2. Unmatched junction bases numbered 16, after V lost 3 bases and J lost 11 bases. The CDR3 loop spans 16 amino acids. From germline, CDR1 is MGHRA and CDR2 YSYEKL. CDR3: CASSQGWGSGGGLQYF. The CDR3 DNA reads TGCGCCAGCAGCCAGGGGTGGGGAAGCGGGGGCGGTCTGCAGTATTTT.

The V and J genes are TRBV20-1 and TRBJ2-5, with TRBD2 identical over 7 bases. Germline CDR1 is DFQATT and CDR2 is SNEGSKA (reference sequence). J was trimmed by 4 bases and V by 2 bases; bases with no gene match: 7. CDR3 length: 14 amino acids. The CDR3: CSARLLAVVETQYF. The CDR3 DNA reads as TGCAGTGCTAGACTTCTAGCGGTGGTAGAGACCCAGTACTTC.

V usage is TRBV7-2 and J usage is TRBJ2-1; no clear D gene. With 3 bases removed from V and 14 bases from J, the gap between germline ends came to 14 bases. The CDR3 has 12 residues. Germline CDR1 is SGHTA and CDR2 is FQGNSA. The CDR3 here is CASSFLPGPEFF. The CDR3 nucleotides read TGTGCCAGCAGCTTCCTACCTGGACCTGAGTTCTTC.

The chain is built from TRBV20-1 and TRBJ2-1; weak D call: TRBD2 (6 bases). The CDR3 is 17 amino acids. CDR1 is DFQATT, CDR2 SNEGSKA, per germline (reference sequence). The V end lost 5 bases, the J end lost 0 bases, and 20 bases lay between the germline ends. The CDR3: CSAPKTPLARSYNEQFF. DNA of the CDR3: TGCAGTGCTCCAAAAACGCCTCTAGCGCGCTCCTACAATGAGCAGTTCTTC.

This clonotype has only a few counts. The chain couples TRBV12-3 or TRBV12-4 to TRBJ1-2, with D tentatively TRBD1 (5 bases). This CDR3 region has 11 residues. V lost 8 bases and J 3 bases, leaving 7 bases between the germline ends. Here the CDR3 reads CASGGYYGYTF. CDR3 bases: TGTGCCAGCGGGGGGTACTATGGCTACACCTTC.

The chain is built from TRBV27 and TRBJ2-5, with a possible D match to TRBD1 (5 bases). Germline CDR1 and CDR2: MNHEY and SMNVEV (reference sequence). CDR3 length: 17 amino acids. V lost 7 bases to trimming and J lost 1 base, with 22 bases between them. This CDR3 reads CASTRFGADPFQETQYF. Written as DNA, the CDR3 is TGTGCCAGCACCCGGTTTGGGGCCGACCCCTTCCAAGAGACCCAGTACTTC.

The chain employs TRBV28 and TRBJ2-4, with 7 bases identical to TRBD2. The J call may be wrong; the DNA end is better matched by TRBJ2-7. Germline V gives CDR1 MDHEN, CDR2 SYDVKM. This CDR3 has 14 amino acids. CDR3: CASSSGGNPYEQYF. In DNA form, the CDR3 reads TGTGCCAGCAGCTCCGGGGGGAATCCCTACGAGCAGTACTTC.

The gene calls are TRBV3-1 and TRBJ2-5; 7 bases are shared with TRBD2. The length of the CDR3 is 14 residues. Germline CDR1 is LGHDT and CDR2 is YNNKEL (reference sequence). V was clipped by 4 bases and J by 1 base; unmatched bases: 3. The DNA for the CDR3 is TGTGCCAGCAGCCCTTCTAGCGGCCAAGAGACCCAGTACTTC. Amino acids: CASSPSSGQETQYF.

The CDR3 DNA sequence: TGTGCCAGCAGCCAAGTATCCGGGACAGGGCATCAGCCCCAGCATTTT. Its protein product is CASSQVSGTGHQPQHF. The V gene is TRBV4-2, the J gene TRBJ1-5, with TRBD1 identical over 9 bases. With V trimmed by 1 base and J by 5 bases, 6 bases remained unmatched. The germline V gene encodes CDR1 LGHNA and CDR2 YNFKEQ. The CDR3 runs 16 residues.

The J gene is TRBJ1-2, the V gene TRBV10-3; 9 bases are shared with TRBD1. V lost 9 bases and J lost 10; bases outside the gene matches: 9. The germline gives CDR1 ENHRY, CDR2 SYGVKD. This CDR3 region has 12 residues. CDR3 nucleotides: TGTGCCATTCGGGACAGGGAAGTTGCCTACACCTTC. Translating it yields CAIRDREVAYTF.

The rearrangement links TRBV29-1 to TRBJ2-1; D unclear. This CDR3 is 11 amino acids long. CDR1 SQVTM and CDR2 ANQGSEA come from the germline V gene. Trimming pared 7 bases from V and 8 bases from J, leaving 12 bases between. The CDR3 loop reads CSASGFDEQFF. The CDR3, as DNA: TGCAGCGCCTCTGGGTTTGATGAGCAGTTCTTC.

The chain carries TRBV5-6 and TRBJ1-1, with D possibly being TRBD1 (5 bases). The V gene lost 6 bases and the J gene lost 3 bases, with 15 bases spanning the gap. This CDR3 is built from 14 residues. Germline CDR1 is SGHDT and CDR2 is YYEEEE. The CDR3 DNA follows: TGTGCCAGCACCACGCCACCGGGGGACACTGAAGCTTTCTTT. As protein: CASTTPPGDTEAFF.

This clonotype has a handful of counts. The CDR3 DNA sequence: TGTGCCAGCAGTTTTGGGGGGCAGGGCTATGGCTACACCTTC. Protein sequence: CASSFGGQGYGYTF. The gene calls are TRBV12-3 or TRBV12-4 and TRBJ1-2, with a weak D call TRBD1 (6 bases). V lost 3 bases, J lost 4 bases, and 12 bases lay in between. This CDR3 has 14 amino acids.

The chain couples TRBV2 to TRBJ1-6, with TRBD1 as a possible D gene (6 bases). The CDR3 is made up of 15 amino acids. CDR1 is SNHLY, CDR2 FYNNEI, per germline. Deletions cut 3 bases from V and 7 bases from J, with 13 bases between. CDR3: CASSDRTAKNSPLHF. The CDR3 bases are TGTGCCAGCAGTGATAGGACAGCCAAGAATTCACCCCTCCACTTT.

This rearrangement joins TRBV28 to TRBJ2-7; D uncertain. The germline CDR1 and CDR2 sequences are MDHEN and SYDVKM. The CDR3 covers 16 residues. V lost 3 bases to trimming and J lost 3 bases, with 18 bases between them. CDR3 nucleotide sequence: TGTGCCAGCAGTTTTCCAAGGACGAGCTGGCGCTACGAGCAGTACTTC. Its protein is CASSFPRTSWRYEQYF. Supplemented by reference TRBV28 and TRBJ2-7, the full variable domain reads DVKVTQSSRYLVKRTGEKVFLECVQDMDHENMFWYRQDPGLGLRLIYFSYDVKMKEKGDIPEGYSVSREKKERFSLILESASTNQTSMYLCASSFPRTSWRYEQYFGPGTRLTVT.

This clonotype was seen more than once but under ten times. The junction departs from the called germline gene at one end, perhaps through a read error. V and J are TRBV12-3 or TRBV12-4 and TRBJ2-7; no reliable D call. The CDR3 loop spans 11 amino acids. Written as DNA, the CDR3 is TGTGCCAGCAGTCCCTCCCACGAGCAGTACTTC. Protein sequence: CASSPSHEQYF.

This clonotype is a singleton in its sample. V is TRBV12-3 or TRBV12-4 and J is TRBJ2-2; 16 positions match TRBD2. CDR3 size: 17 residues. Trimming cost V 5 bases and J 7 bases; bases outside gene matches: 7. CDR3 coding DNA: TGTGCCAGCAGTCAGGGACTAGCGGGAGGGCCGGTCGGGGAGCTGTTTTTT. Its protein is CASSQGLAGGPVGELFF.

The chain combines TRBV7-9 with TRBJ2-5; 8 nucleotides match TRBD1. The J call may be wrong; the DNA end is better matched by TRBJ2-1. The CDR3 contains 16 residues. Germline CDR1 SEHNR, CDR2 FQNEAQ (reference sequence). The CDR3 here is CASSSQRWQGAHEQFF. For the CDR3, the DNA is TGTGCCAGCAGCTCCCAACGTTGGCAGGGGGCGCATGAGCAGTTCTTC.

The chain has TRBV12-3 or TRBV12-4 and TRBJ2-7; a weak D match, TRBD2 (6 bases). Trimming cost V 6 bases and J 6 bases, with 18 bases left between them. The CDR3 runs 14 residues. CDR3 protein: CASSPGGGKGEQYF. DNA of the CDR3: TGTGCCAGCAGCCCAGGTGGAGGGAAGGGCGAGCAGTACTTC.

The V call is TRBV7-2, the J call TRBJ2-1; D uncertain. The V end was cut by 5 bases, the J end by 13 bases, with 24 bases between. Germline V gene data show CDR1 as SGHTA and CDR2 as FQGNSA. The CDR3 has 15 residues. CDR3 in DNA: TGTGCCAGCAGCGCTGGACCCCAACAGACGGAGACCCAGTTCTTC. The encoded protein is CASSAGPQQTETQFF.

This clonotype was seen at least ten times. This chain uses TRBV6-5 with TRBJ2-1; D is ambiguous. CDR3 length: 11 amino acids. V was pared by 0 bases and J by 8 bases, with 2 bases between. The germline V gene encodes CDR1 MNHEY and CDR2 SVGAGI. The CDR3 loop is CASSYSDEQFF. The CDR3 bases are TGTGCCAGCAGTTACTCGGATGAGCAGTTCTTC.

The J gene is TRBJ2-5, the V gene TRBV4-1; TRBD2 matches 10 bases. The DNA end is more similar to TRBJ2-7, so the J call may be wrong. Germline lookup yields CDR1 MGHRA and CDR2 YSYEKL. The CDR3 spans 16 residues. The CDR3 loop reads CASSQPPSGSRYEQYF. The DNA of the CDR3 is TGCGCCAGCAGCCAACCACCTAGCGGGAGTAGATACGAGCAGTACTTC.

Worth noting for this clonotype: A read error is likely, as this CDR3 ends without the conserved phenylalanine or tryptophan. The chain joins TRBV29-1 to TRBJ2-3; TRBD2 might be the D (6 bases). Trimming left V 7 bases short and J 5 bases short, with 13 bases between. Germline values: CDR1 SQVTM, CDR2 ANQGSEA. The CDR3 loop spans 12 amino acids. The CDR3, as DNA: TGCAGCGCCGGAGCGGGTGGAGATACGCAGTATGTT. This codes for CSAGAGGDTQYV.

This chain links TRBV29-1 with TRBJ2-7; the D gene is possibly TRBD1 (5 bases). Trimming stripped 7 bases from V and 7 bases from J, with 17 bases between. CDR3 length equals 12 residues. CDR1 is SQVTM, CDR2 ANQGSEA, per germline. The CDR3 loop is CSARQNYNEQYF. In DNA form, the CDR3 reads TGCAGCGCTCGACAGAATTACAATGAGCAGTACTTC.